The 28 T cell receptor beta chains presented below share a single source sample, sequenced in a study of vaccination and CD4 T cells after COVID-19. The treatment: roughly ten-day PBMC culture with coronavirus spike peptide pools or control peptides (ViraFEST assay). For these TCRs, the target antigens are not known. With the Oncomine TCR Beta short-read assay, DNA from cultured CD4+ T cells was sequenced. TCRdb reprocessed the PCR reads via MiXCR and lists one record per CDR3 protein. Among 15,000 or so distinct CDR3 sequences, around 30% were seen once, and the ten largest hold less than 25%. The sequencing sample was made of cultured CD4+ T cells from blood. The receptor source for this set is a human donor with COVID-19.

In its sample, this clonotype was seen a few times. CDR3 DNA: TGTGCCAGCAGCAAAGACCCTGAAGAACAGGGCGATGAGCAGTTCTTC. Its protein is CASSKDPEEQGDEQFF. The chain joins TRBV21-1 to TRBJ2-1; the table assigns TRBD1, which was not confirmed against the DNA. TRBV21-1 counts as a pseudogene. CDR3 length: 16 residues.

DNA of the CDR3: TGTGCCAGCAGCCGACGGAACAGGGGCGGGCCCGGGGAGCTGTTTTTT. Protein: CASSRRNRGGPGELFF. This chain links TRBV12-3 or TRBV12-4 with TRBJ2-2, with 7 bases identical to TRBD1. V was clipped by 6 bases and J by 6 bases; unmatched bases: 13. This CDR3 is 16 amino acids long.

In its sample, this clonotype was seen a few times. The rearrangement links TRBV6-1 to TRBJ1-5; a weak D match, TRBD1 (5 bases). Germline V CDR1 and CDR2: MNHNS, SASEGT. The V end lost 4 bases, the J end lost 3 bases, and 13 bases lay between the germline ends. The length of the CDR3 is 15 residues. The CDR3 loop reads CASSASGPNNQPQHF. The CDR3 nucleotides read TGTGCCAGCAGTGCCTCGGGACCGAACAATCAGCCCCAGCATTTT.

J is TRBJ1-1 and V is TRBV20-1; TRBD1 matches at 10 bases. V trimming: 5 bases; J trimming: 4 bases; junction bases outside the gene matches: 7. Germline assignment: CDR1 DFQATT and CDR2 SNEGSKA (reference sequence). CDR3 size: 14 residues. This CDR3 reads CSAHRQGAGTEAFF. The CDR3 DNA reads TGCAGTGCTCATAGACAGGGGGCAGGCACTGAAGCTTTCTTT.

Only a few counts were recorded for this clonotype. V gene TRBV2 combines with J gene TRBJ2-1; D not certain. CDR1 is SNHLY, CDR2 FYNNEI, per germline. Trimming took 8 bases from V and 4 from J, leaving 9 bases between them. This CDR3 has 12 amino acids. CDR3 nucleotide sequence: TGTGCCAGCGAGGTGGGTTACAATGAGCAGTTCTTC. Protein product: CASEVGYNEQFF.

The chain is built from TRBV20-1 and TRBJ2-1; 9 bases agree with TRBD2. Germline-derived CDR1 and CDR2 are DFQATT and SNEGSKA (reference sequence). Unmatched junction bases numbered 8, after V lost 6 bases and J lost 5 bases. The CDR3 covers 14 residues. The CDR3 nucleotides read TGCAGTGCCCCCCCCAGCGGGGGGAACAATGAGCAGTTCTTC. This translates into CSAPPSGGNNEQFF.

The V gene is TRBV19, the J gene TRBJ1-2; D gene ambiguous. V was pared by 3 bases and J by 4 bases, with 9 bases between. The CDR3 loop spans 13 amino acids. Germline values: CDR1 LNHDA, CDR2 SQIVND (reference sequence). This chain's CDR3 is CASSIAKAYGYTF. The CDR3 nucleotides are TGTGCCAGTAGTATTGCCAAGGCCTATGGCTACACCTTC.

The V gene is TRBV7-2, the J gene TRBJ2-3; D perhaps matches TRBD2 (6 bases). Trimming shortened V by 5 bases and J by 2 bases, and 11 bases separated the two germline ends. CDR3 length equals 14 residues. Germline V gives CDR1 SGHTA, CDR2 FQGNSA. The CDR3 loop is CASSPGSLTDTQYF. In nucleotides, the CDR3 is TGTGCCAGCAGCCCCGGGAGTCTCACAGATACGCAGTATTTT.

This sequence joins TRBV12-3 or TRBV12-4 and TRBJ1-5, with 7 bases aligning to TRBD1. V trimming: 4 bases; J trimming: 7 bases; junction bases outside the gene matches: 4. The CDR3 extends over 13 amino acids. For the CDR3, the DNA is TGTGCCAGCAGTTCGAGGGGGCACCAGCCCCAGCATTTT. Protein sequence: CASSSRGHQPQHF.

The chain's CDR3 is CASRAGGGGYTF. The CDR3 DNA sequence: TGTGCCAGCAGGGCGGGTGGAGGTGGCTACACCTTC. The chain couples TRBV28 to TRBJ1-2; the D is unclear. Germline V gene data show CDR1 as MDHEN and CDR2 as SYDVKM. The V and J ends lost 6 bases and 7 bases respectively, with 12 bases between them. The CDR3 loop spans 12 amino acids.

This clonotype has a single count. Here the CDR3 reads CASSQDRNNSPLHF. CDR3 in DNA: TGTGCCAGCTCGCAGGACAGGAATAATTCACCCCTCCACTTT. The chain couples TRBV18 to TRBJ1-6; 7 nucleotides match TRBD1. V trimming: 6 bases; J trimming: 5 bases; junction bases outside the gene matches: 4. CDR1 KGHSH and CDR2 LQKENI come from the germline V gene. The CDR3 contains 14 residues.

The J gene is TRBJ1-5, the V gene TRBV27; 7 nucleotides match TRBD1. This CDR3 spans 17 amino acids. V shed 0 bases, J shed 4 bases, and the junction held 9 bases outside the gene matches. Germline CDR1 reads MNHEY; CDR2 reads SMNVEV (reference sequence). CDR3 region: CASSLSKTSQGNQPQHF. The CDR3 coding sequence is TGTGCCAGCAGTTTATCCAAGACATCACAGGGGAATCAGCCCCAGCATTTT.

This clonotype has only a few counts. The chain has TRBV10-3 and TRBJ1-5; D ambiguous. The CDR3 has 14 residues. CDR1 and CDR2 from the germline V gene are ENHRY and SYGVKD. Deletions cut 0 bases from V and 1 base from J, with 4 bases between. CDR3 in DNA: TGTGCCATCAGTGAGTCGAGGAGCAATCAGCCCCAGCATTTT. Translated, it gives CAISESRSNQPQHF.

This chain uses TRBV14 with TRBJ1-6; weak D call: TRBD1 (5 bases). The V end was cut by 3 bases, the J end by 8 bases, with 17 bases between. The CDR3 sequence is 16 residues long. Germline V gene lookup returns CDR1 SGHDN and CDR2 FVKESK. The CDR3: CASSHSVGTLDSPLHF. CDR3 DNA: TGTGCCAGCAGCCATTCTGTAGGGACCCTTGATTCACCCCTCCACTTT.

This clonotype showed up just once. The V call is TRBV5-1, the J call TRBJ2-3; no definite D call. Trimming shortened V by 4 bases and J by 0 bases, and 6 bases separated the two germline ends. Germline CDR1 is SGHRS and CDR2 is YFSETQ. The CDR3 loop spans 13 amino acids. CDR3 sequence reads: CASSPTSTDTQYF. The DNA for the CDR3 is TGCGCCAGCAGCCCAACTAGCACAGATACGCAGTATTTT.

This clonotype has just a few counts. The gene calls are TRBV19 and TRBJ1-4, with unresolved D. V was pared by 6 bases and J by 8 bases, with 16 bases between. Germline V lookup: CDR1 LNHDA, CDR2 SQIVND (reference sequence). The CDR3 runs to 14 residues. For the CDR3, the DNA is TGTGCCAGTAGCCCGGGAGCAGGCCGAGAAAAACTGTTTTTT. This translates into CASSPGAGREKLFF. The full variable domain, in which reference TRBV19 and TRBJ1-4 provide the parts outside the CDR3, is DGGITQSPKYLFRKEGQNVTLSCEQNLNHDAMYWYRQDPGQGLRLIYYSQIVNDFQKGDIAEGYSVSREKKESFPLTVTSAQKNPTAFYLCASSPGAGREKLFFGSGTQLSVL.

This clonotype was found a few times. The chain joins TRBV7-9 to TRBJ1-4; D gene uncertain. Trimming removed 6 bases at V and 0 bases at J, with 11 bases between. Germline CDR1 SEHNR, CDR2 FQNEAQ (reference sequence). The CDR3 covers 15 residues. Here the CDR3 DNA reads TGTGCCAGCAGACCGACTGGGGCAACTAATGAAAAACTGTTTTTT. It yields the protein CASRPTGATNEKLFF.

The table lists this clonotype with a few counts. J is TRBJ2-5 and V is TRBV6-1; the D gene could be TRBD1 or TRBD2 (5 bases each). The length of the CDR3 is 14 residues. V was clipped by 7 bases and J by 4 bases, with 16 bases between them. Looked up from germline, CDR1 is MNHNS and CDR2 is SASEGT. The CDR3: CASTPGRGAETQYF. DNA of the CDR3: TGTGCCAGCACCCCAGGGCGAGGGGCAGAGACCCAGTACTTC.

This clonotype was seen more than once but under ten times. This chain connects TRBV14 to TRBJ1-4; possibly TRBD1 for D (5 bases). The CDR3 sequence is 15 residues long. V shed 0 bases and J shed 8 bases, with 13 bases lying between them. The germline V gene has CDR1 SGHDN and CDR2 FVKESK. The CDR3 loop is CASSQDMGPAEKLFF. The CDR3 DNA follows: TGTGCCAGCAGCCAAGATATGGGACCGGCGGAAAAACTGTTTTTT.

As for this clonotype: Sequence at one end of the junction differs from germline and may be a read error. The V gene is TRBV7-7, the J gene TRBJ2-3; 7 positions agree with TRBD2. Germline loops: CDR1 SSHAT, CDR2 FNYEAQ (reference sequence). The CDR3 spans 15 residues. The CDR3 sequence is CASSAGLGSTDTQYF. The CDR3 DNA follows: TGTGCTAGCAGCGCAGGACTAGGCAGCACAGATACGCAGTATTTT.

The V call is TRBV7-8, the J call TRBJ1-2, with D possibly matching TRBD1 (6 bases). Per germline, CDR1 SGHVS and CDR2 FQNEAQ. V dropped 5 bases and J dropped 0 bases, with 16 bases sitting between them. The CDR3 covers 16 residues. CDR3 coding DNA: TGTGCCAGCAGCCCAGCTCGGACAGCTTCTAACTATGGCTACACCTTC. Its translation: CASSPARTASNYGYTF.

This clonotype was picked up a small number of times. The genes are TRBV20-1 and TRBJ1-5, with no clear D. CDR3 length: 13 residues. CDR1 DFQATT and CDR2 SNEGSKA come from the germline V gene (reference sequence). V gave up 4 bases and J gave up 3 bases, with 10 bases separating them. The CDR3 region has the DNA TGCAGTGCTATCCGGGAGTTCAATCAGCCCCAGCATTTT. This codes for CSAIREFNQPQHF.

The chain recombines TRBV7-8 with TRBJ2-2; 7 bases map to TRBD2. J gave up 6 bases and V 4 bases, and 5 bases lay outside the gene matches. Per the germline V gene, CDR1 is SGHVS and CDR2 is FQNEAQ. This CDR3 has 14 amino acids. The CDR3 loop reads CASSWNGGAGELFF. Here the CDR3 DNA reads TGTGCCAGCAGCTGGAATGGGGGGGCCGGGGAGCTGTTTTTT.

This rearrangement joins TRBV2 to TRBJ1-1; D gene uncertain. CDR3 length: 13 amino acids. Germline V gene sequence: CDR1 SNHLY, CDR2 FYNNEI. Trimming stripped 4 bases from V and 5 bases from J, with 11 bases between. The CDR3 here is CASSAGVRTEAFF. CDR3 DNA: TGTGCCAGCAGTGCCGGGGTTCGGACTGAAGCTTTCTTT.

This clonotype has just a few counts. The chain uses TRBV19 and TRBJ1-3; D is unclear. The CDR3 is 12 amino acids. Trimming removed 6 bases at V and 2 bases at J, with 5 bases between. Per germline, CDR1 LNHDA and CDR2 SQIVND (reference sequence). The CDR3 spells CASRPPGNTIYF. CDR3 nucleotides: TGTGCCAGTAGACCGCCTGGAAACACCATATATTTT.

This clonotype was seen more than once but under ten times. The chain links TRBV28 to TRBJ1-2, with 7 bases aligning to TRBD1. Germline loops: CDR1 MDHEN, CDR2 SYDVKM. J was trimmed by 0 bases and V by 10 bases; bases with no gene match: 11. The length of the CDR3 is 15 residues. CDR3 amino acids: CAIRDSLVANYGYTF. Here the CDR3 DNA reads TGTGCCATCCGGGACAGTTTAGTGGCTAACTATGGCTACACCTTC.

This chain links TRBV4-3 with TRBJ2-3; TRBD1 matches 9 bases. Germline CDR1 is LGHNA and CDR2 is YSLEER. The length of the CDR3 is 16 residues. V trimming: 4 bases; J trimming: 0 bases; junction bases outside the gene matches: 5. The CDR3 DNA reads TGCGCCAGCAGCCTGGGACAGGGAGCTAGCACAGATACGCAGTATTTT. It is translated as CASSLGQGASTDTQYF.

V gene TRBV12-3 or TRBV12-4 combines with J gene TRBJ1-5; D is unclear. CDR3 length: 13 residues. V lost 3 bases to trimming and J lost 3 bases, with 6 bases between them. The CDR3 DNA sequence: TGTGCCAGCAGTTTGGGGATCAATCAGCCCCAGCATTTT. This gives the protein CASSLGINQPQHF.